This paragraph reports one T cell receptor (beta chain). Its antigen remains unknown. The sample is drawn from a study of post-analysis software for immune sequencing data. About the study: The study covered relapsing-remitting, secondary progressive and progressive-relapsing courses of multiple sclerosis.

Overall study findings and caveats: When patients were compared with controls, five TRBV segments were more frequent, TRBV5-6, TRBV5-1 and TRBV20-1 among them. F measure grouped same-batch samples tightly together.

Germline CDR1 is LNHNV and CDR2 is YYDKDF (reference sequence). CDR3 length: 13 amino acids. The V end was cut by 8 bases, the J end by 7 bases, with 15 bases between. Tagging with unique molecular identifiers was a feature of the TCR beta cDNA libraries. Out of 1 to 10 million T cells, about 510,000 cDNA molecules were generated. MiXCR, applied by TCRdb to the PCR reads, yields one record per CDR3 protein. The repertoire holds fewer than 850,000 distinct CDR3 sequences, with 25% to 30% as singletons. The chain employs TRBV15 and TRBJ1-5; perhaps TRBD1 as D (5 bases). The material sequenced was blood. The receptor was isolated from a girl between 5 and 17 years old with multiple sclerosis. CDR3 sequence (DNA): TGTGCCACCCAATCGGGGGGACTCCAGCCCCAGCATTTT. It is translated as CATQSGGLQPQHF.